The 10 T cell receptor beta chains below come from one sample, sequenced in a study of blood T cell repertoires in COVID-19. Assay used: immunoSEQ multiplex PCR; TCRdb lists only in-frame clones, some missing. The sample records some 210,000 clones, approximately 84% being singletons. Source material: peripheral blood. These receptors were collected from a woman in her 70s with active or convalescent COVID-19.

The chain combines TRBV14 with TRBJ2-7; 10 bases agree with TRBD1. The V and J ends lost 1 base and 0 bases, in that order; junction bases with no gene match: 15. This CDR3 contains 20 residues. Germline lookup yields CDR1 SGHDN and CDR2 FVKESK. DNA for the CDR3: TGTGCCAGCAGCCAAGGACTGACAGGGGGCGCGAAGCTGAACTCCTACGAGCAGTACTTC. Its protein is CASSQGLTGGAKLNSYEQYF.

CDR3: CASSREPGLVSEQFF. The CDR3 DNA is TGCGCCAGCAGCCGAGAACCGGGACTAGTCAGTGAGCAGTTCTTC. The chain joins TRBV4-1 to TRBJ2-1; TRBD2 matches at 8 bases. With V trimmed by 4 bases and J by 9 bases, 11 bases remained unmatched. This CDR3 spans 15 amino acids. Germline V gene data show CDR1 as MGHRA and CDR2 as YSYEKL.

This chain connects TRBV2 to TRBJ2-5, with D unresolved. Germline V gene data show CDR1 as SNHLY and CDR2 as FYNNEI. V shed 6 bases and J shed 3 bases, with 14 bases lying between them. The CDR3 has 14 residues. CDR3: CASRLLRTEETQYF. CDR3 DNA sequence: TGTGCCAGCAGGCTATTGCGAACGGAAGAGACCCAGTACTTC. The full variable domain, with the rest looked up from reference TRBV2 and TRBJ2-5, is EPEVTQTPSHQVTQMGQEVILRCVPISNHLYFYWYRQILGQKVEFLVSFYNNEISEKSEIFDDQFSVERPDGSNFTLKIRSTKLEDSAMYFCASRLLRTEETQYFGPGTRLLVL.

This chain uses TRBV6-5 with TRBJ2-7; D perhaps matches TRBD1 (5 bases). This CDR3 contains 11 residues. The germline V gene has CDR1 MNHEY and CDR2 SVGAGI. The V and J ends lost 8 bases and 4 bases respectively, with 9 bases between them. Here the CDR3 DNA reads TGTGCCAGCCGAGACAGATACGAGCAGTACTTC. Translating it yields CASRDRYEQYF.

The chain's CDR3 is CASSLSGTGQYEQYF. The CDR3 region has the DNA TGTGCCAGCAGCCTATCCGGGACAGGGCAATACGAGCAGTACTTC. The chain couples TRBV7-8 to TRBJ2-7; 9 positions agree with TRBD1. The germline gives CDR1 SGHVS, CDR2 FQNEAQ. The ends lost 5 bases at V and 4 bases at J; junction bases unmatched: 9. The CDR3 sequence is 15 residues long.

The V gene is TRBV2, the J gene TRBJ1-3; TRBD1 matches 7 bases. J was trimmed by 8 bases and V by 2 bases; bases with no gene match: 6. In germline, CDR1 is SNHLY, CDR2 FYNNEI. The CDR3 is made up of 14 amino acids. The CDR3 bases are TGTGCCAGCAGTGAAATTCGGACAGGCCACACCATATATTTT. This gives the protein CASSEIRTGHTIYF.

In nucleotides, the CDR3 is TGCGCCTACTGGGGGGGCCTGGGGATAGGACATCATCCCGGGGAGCTGTTTTTT. Amino acid sequence: CAYWGGLGIGHHPGELFF. J is TRBJ2-2 and V is TRBV23-1; maybe TRBD2 (7 bases). TRBV23-1 is given ORF status, its function remaining uncertain. This CDR3 is 18 amino acids long. V lost 11 bases and J lost 6, with 31 bases in between.

The chain employs TRBV7-9 and TRBJ2-1; 12 positions match TRBD2. The V gene end was trimmed by 2 bases and the J gene end by 10 bases; junction bases not matched to a gene: 6. The germline V gene has CDR1 SEHNR and CDR2 FQNEAQ (reference sequence). The CDR3 has 15 residues. CDR3 sequence reads: CASSLPGLAGREQFF. CDR3 DNA: TGTGCCAGCAGCTTACCAGGACTAGCGGGAAGGGAGCAGTTCTTC.

There are a few counts of this clone. The V gene is TRBV15, the J gene TRBJ2-7, with D unresolved. This CDR3 is 12 amino acids long. V was trimmed by 2 bases and J by 6 bases, leaving 8 bases between them. Germline CDR1 is LNHNV and CDR2 is YYDKDF (reference sequence). The CDR3 DNA reads TGTGCCACCAGCAGACCTTCCCGCGAGCAGTACTTC. Amino acids: CATSRPSREQYF.

The chain links TRBV24-1 to TRBJ2-2; maybe TRBD2 (7 bases). The CDR3 has 16 amino acids. V was cut by 9 bases and J by 3 bases, with 19 bases left in between. Germline-derived CDR1 and CDR2 are KGHDR and SFDVKD. This CDR3 reads CATQEGGISDTGELFF. CDR3 nucleotide sequence: TGTGCCACCCAAGAGGGGGGGATATCGGACACCGGGGAGCTGTTTTTT.